This T cell receptor (beta chain) was captured by sequencing in a study of T cells in Graves' hyperthyroidism and ophthalmopathy. What was amplified from RNA transcripts were TCR beta CDR3 regions. A first-round RT-PCR of the TCR CDR3 used the HTBI primer set. TCRdb itself ran the multiplex PCR reads through MiXCR, one entry per CDR3 protein. The sample consists of 300,000 to 500,000 distinct CDR3 sequences, under 15% of them appearing once. Study-wide results and caveats: Prediction of ophthalmopathy progression came a median around 6 months pre-onset. Among clonotypes expanded in thyroid above 0.001, most were also found in blood.

In this sample, this clonotype turned up a few times. Its antigen is unidentified. Graves' hyperthyroidism qualified as stable when ophthalmopathy did not progress within 18 months. The sequence derives from a woman in her twenties or thirties with Graves' hyperthyroidism. Sequenced material: blood.

The CDR3 DNA is TGCGCCAGCAGCCTCTGGGGGACTGTCGATGAGCAGTTCTTC. The encoded protein is CASSLWGTVDEQFF. This chain links TRBV4-1 with TRBJ2-1, with D tentatively TRBD2 (6 bases). The V end was cut by 4 bases, the J end by 8 bases, with 15 bases between. The CDR3 runs 14 residues. Germline values: CDR1 MGHRA, CDR2 YSYEKL.